This is a list of T cell receptor beta chains from one sample in a study of shared clonotypes between healthy human individuals. Produced via immunoSEQ multiplex PCR; TCRdb's table is partial and in-frame only. The table shows more than 2 million clones, with just over 90% occurring only once. The sequenced material came from naive CD8+ T cells from PBMCs. These TCRs come from a man between 18 and 29 years old in good health. Some clones in this sample may be carry-over from other donors' samples. Both conserved end residues are trimmed from each CDR3. The order of the fields is J gene, V gene, CDR3 protein.

J: TRBJ2-7
V: TRBV29-1
CDR3: SVGGRGTLSYEQY

J: TRBJ2-4
V: TRBV15
CDR3: ATSRDIAKNIQY

J: TRBJ2-3
V: TRBV5-4
CDR3: ASSFGRATDTQY

J: TRBJ2-7
V: TRBV5-6
CDR3: ASSLGLKGHLDYEQY

J: TRBJ2-3
V: TRBV6-1
CDR3: ASSAWTGEGPDTQY

J: TRBJ2-5
V: TRBV6-1
CDR3: ASSPGQGWETQY

J: TRBJ1-1
V: TRBV5-6
CDR3: ASSLGAYPEAF

J: TRBJ1-1
V: TRBV28
CDR3: ASSHSGTGLGAF

J: TRBJ2-5
V: TRBV4-1
CDR3: ASSQDEVLGETQY

J: TRBJ2-3
V: TRBV9
CDR3: ASNGGSTDTQY

J: TRBJ2-7
V: TRBV15
CDR3: ATSQQGKGEQY

J: TRBJ2-2
V: TRBV27
CDR3: ASGTGTQNTGELF

J: TRBJ2-3
V: TRBV5-4
CDR3: ASSPLKDTDTQY

J: TRBJ1-2
V: TRBV6-5
CDR3: ASSYRAGPYT

J: TRBJ1-5
V: TRBV7-9
CDR3: ASSLEHQPQH

J: TRBJ2-1
V: TRBV7-9
CDR3: ASSLDVRGNEQF

J: TRBJ2-5
V: TRBV4-1
CDR3: ASSQDFSAGVETQY

J: TRBJ2-2
V: TRBV4-2
CDR3: ASSQAGRRTDTGELF

J: TRBJ2-1
V: TRBV10-2
CDR3: ASSETGPYNEQF

J: TRBJ2-7
V: TRBV28
CDR3: ASRSGTGAYEQY

J: TRBJ2-7
V: TRBV9
CDR3: ASSAGHEQY

J: TRBJ1-4
V: TRBV30
CDR3: AWSISEKLF

J: TRBJ2-7
V: TRBV4-1
CDR3: ASSQARDRSYEQY

J: TRBJ2-3
V: TRBV5-1
CDR3: ASSSTGLAGEGDTQY

J: TRBJ2-2
V: TRBV7-9
CDR3: ASRSGFNGELF